The source of this TCR beta chain is a study of response to subunit inactivated influenza vaccine (dated 2018 in TCRdb). In terms of the full investigation: To follow how T cells responded to a trivalent subunit inactivated influenza vaccine, the researchers relied on deep quantitative profiling of the T cell receptor repertoire.

Overall study outcomes, separate from this receptor: The authors proposed that each seasonal influenza vaccination may bring in only a limited number of new T cells.

V trim: 6 bases; J trim: 4 bases; unmatched bases: 17. Sequences MNHEY (CDR1) and SVGEGT (CDR2) are obtained from the germline V gene. Its CDR3 holds 18 amino acids, cysteine through phenylalanine. Of all the DNA, just the CDR3 is kept, 54 bases in frame from base 1. The library was built by means of RT-PCR. These reads were obtained on an Illumina HiSeq 2500. TCRdb itself trimmed the public reads at Q25 with fastp, ran MiXCR and retained productive beta chains. Rows are unified per CDR3 protein, each entry keeping the most common DNA and genes. A total of around 530,000 distinct CDR3 sequences appear in this sample, approximately 12% of them only once. About a tenth of the sample comes from the top ten. There are a few counts of this clonotype. Its binding antigen is unknown. Qualities for individual bases were not recorded, and no much larger clone is one base off.

This specimen was PBMCs from blood, taken on the day of vaccination. This sequence originates from a man in his fifties or sixties who received an inactivated influenza vaccine. Donor details come from another sample of the same person, matched by shared clones. The receptor chain draws on TRBV6-2 or TRBV6-3 and TRBJ2-1; TRBD2 lines up with 8 middle nucleotides. The CDR3 here reads CASSPGLGLQRGYNEQFF. In nucleotide form, the sequence is TGTGCCAGCAGCCCAGGGCTTGGTTTGCAGCGGGGGTACAATGAGCAGTTCTTC.